The 28 T cell receptor beta chains below come from one sample, sequenced in a study of regulatory T cells in long-lasting Graves disease. Arm-PCR of CDR3 regions with iRepertoire HTBI primers generated TCR beta libraries. TCRdb passed the multiplex PCR reads through MiXCR, listing each CDR3 protein once. The sample includes hundreds of thousands of distinct CDR3 sequences, more than 10% of them seen just once. Time point defined: newly diagnosed GD, antithyroid drugs for less than 3 months. With RNA extracted from PBMCs as input, the TCR library was made. These sequences were also reported in another study, on T cells in Graves' hyperthyroidism and ophthalmopathy.

Sequenced material: peripheral blood mononuclear cells (PBMCs), taken at new diagnosis, from a patient treated with antithyroid drugs. The receptors shown here come from a woman aged 25 to 45 with Graves disease.

The sample holds many counts of this clonotype. V is TRBV13 and J is TRBJ1-1; TRBD1 agrees at 9 bases. The CDR3 runs 16 residues. V was clipped by 0 bases and J by 1 base; unmatched bases: 3. The germline V gene has CDR1 PRHDT and CDR2 FYEKMQ (reference sequence). CDR3 protein: CASSLGWDRENTEAFF. CDR3 in DNA: TGTGCCAGCAGCTTAGGCTGGGACAGGGAGAACACTGAAGCTTTCTTT.

This clonotype has ten or more counts. The V and J genes are TRBV7-8 and TRBJ2-1; either TRBD1 or TRBD2 may supply D (5 bases each). This CDR3 has 16 residues. Germline V gene data show CDR1 as SGHVS and CDR2 as FQNEAQ. Deletions cut 2 bases from V and 5 bases from J, with 16 bases between. CDR3 in amino acids: CASSLRDQGVNNEQFF. The CDR3 region has the DNA TGTGCCAGCAGCTTAAGGGACCAGGGAGTAAACAATGAGCAGTTCTTC.

This clonotype was recorded a few times. Relative to the germline gene, one junction end is altered; a read error may explain this. The chain joins TRBV2 to TRBJ1-4; D not resolved. Per germline, CDR1 SNHLY and CDR2 FYNNEI. This CDR3 has 16 amino acids. CDR3 nucleotides: TGTGCCTGCAGCCCCCGAGGCTTCGCAACTAATGAAAAACTGTTTTTT. Amino acids: CACSPRGFATNEKLFF. Drawing the rest from reference TRBV2 and TRBJ1-4, the complete variable domain is EPEVTQTPSHQVTQMGQEVILRCVPISNHLYFYWYRQILGQKVEFLVSFYNNEISEKSEIFDDQFSVERPDGSNFTLKIRSTKLEDSAMYFCACSPRGFATNEKLFFGSGTQLSVL.

On this clonotype: Possible read error: a much larger clone is one base away. The rearrangement joins TRBV6-1 to TRBJ2-1; D is perhaps TRBD1 (5 bases). The CDR3 spans 15 residues. Germline CDR1 is MNHNS and CDR2 is SASEGT. As DNA, the CDR3 is TGTGCCAGCGGTGAAGCGCTTCAGGGCTACAATGAGCAGTTCTTC. Protein product: CASGEALQGYNEQFF.

This clonotype was counted ten times or more. This sequence joins TRBV28 and TRBJ1-2; weak D call: TRBD1 (6 bases). With 7 bases removed from V and 8 bases from J, the gap between germline ends came to 20 bases. CDR1 MDHEN and CDR2 SYDVKM come from the germline V gene. The CDR3 totals 14 residues. In DNA, the CDR3 is TGTGCCAGCACCCCCGATTCCGGGGGCAGGGGCTACACCTTC. This codes for CASTPDSGGRGYTF.

This clonotype was recorded many times. The chain joins TRBV12-3 or TRBV12-4 to TRBJ1-5; unclear D gene. V was cut by 5 bases and J by 5 bases, with 10 bases left in between. The CDR3 has 13 residues. The CDR3 DNA sequence: TGTGCCAGCAGTCCGATGCAGGATCAGCCCCAGCATTTT. This translates into CASSPMQDQPQHF.

J is TRBJ2-2 and V is TRBV14, with 9 bases aligning to TRBD2. V lost 6 bases to trimming and J lost 0 bases; unmatched junction nucleotides: 8. The CDR3 length is 17 residues. Germline V CDR1 and CDR2: SGHDN, FVKESK. The CDR3 region has the DNA TGTGCCAGCAGGCGTAGCGGGAGAGGCTCGAACACCGGGGAGCTGTTTTTT. Protein product: CASRRSGRGSNTGELFF.

This clonotype was recorded at least ten times. The chain combines TRBV7-3 with TRBJ2-5; possible D gene TRBD2, 6 bases. This CDR3 region has 14 residues. Germline loops: CDR1 SGHTA, CDR2 FQGTGA. V was clipped by 0 bases and J by 5 bases, with 10 bases between them. CDR3 DNA: TGTGCCAGCAGCTTAACGGGGGGACGGGAGACCCAGTACTTC. Its translation: CASSLTGGRETQYF.

Points on this clonotype: The missing conserved phenylalanine or tryptophan at the end of this CDR3 makes a read error likely. The CDR3 DNA sequence: TGCGCCAGCAGCTTGTTCTTGGGAGCCAATTCAGGGTCACCCCTCCACTTA. Encoded protein: CASSLFLGANSGSPLHL. This chain joins TRBV5-1 and TRBJ1-6, with TRBD1 as a possible D gene (5 bases). Germline loops: CDR1 SGHRS, CDR2 YFSETQ. V dropped 1 base and J dropped 10 bases, with 21 bases sitting between them. CDR3 length equals 17 residues.

This clonotype was observed many times. The gene calls are TRBV10-3 and TRBJ2-7; 7 bases map to TRBD1. This CDR3 region has 12 residues. Germline V gene sequence: CDR1 ENHRY, CDR2 SYGVKD. V was clipped by 8 bases and J by 4 bases; unmatched bases: 5. The CDR3 sequence is CAISTGRYEQYF. For the CDR3, the DNA is TGTGCCATCTCGACAGGGAGATACGAGCAGTACTTC.

This clonotype turned up a few times. The chain employs TRBV27 and TRBJ2-7; TRBD2 might be the D (7 bases). The germline V gene has CDR1 MNHEY and CDR2 SMNVEV (reference sequence). V lost 6 bases, J lost 3 bases, and 30 bases lay in between. This CDR3 has 19 residues. In DNA form, the CDR3 reads TGTGCCAGCAGCTCCTCTGGACTAGGGGAAAGAGGGGGTCTCTACGAGCAGTACTTC. It codes for CASSSSGLGERGGLYEQYF.

This clonotype occurred many times. The gene calls are TRBV29-1 and TRBJ2-5; no firm D call. Deletions cut 0 bases from V and 6 bases from J, with 8 bases between. CDR3 length: 12 residues. CDR1 and CDR2 (germline): SQVTM, ANQGSEA. As DNA, the CDR3 is TGCAGCGTTGAAGAGAGTTTTAAGACCCAGTACTTC. Its translation: CSVEESFKTQYF.

Many counts were recorded for this clonotype. The rearrangement links TRBV7-2 to TRBJ2-1, with 14 bases that match TRBD2. Germline V gene data show CDR1 as SGHTA and CDR2 as FQGNSA. Losses at the gene ends were 5 bases for V and 4 bases for J; bases not matched to a gene: 7. The CDR3 has 17 residues. CDR3 sequence: CASSPTSGRALYNEQFF. CDR3 in DNA: TGTGCCAGCAGCCCGACTAGCGGGAGGGCCCTATACAATGAGCAGTTCTTC.

This clonotype was recorded a few times. The chain recombines TRBV20-1 with TRBJ2-1, with D uncertain. Trimming took 5 bases from V and 0 from J, leaving 17 bases between them. Per germline, CDR1 DFQATT and CDR2 SNEGSKA (reference sequence). The CDR3 spans 16 residues. The CDR3 nucleotides are TGCAGTGCTGAATTACTCCGGTCGAGCTCCTACAATGAGCAGTTCTTC. Its protein product is CSAELLRSSSYNEQFF.

Remarks on this clonotype: A junction boundary mismatches the germline segment, possibly from a read error. This chain connects TRBV28 to TRBJ2-2; tentatively, D is TRBD1 or TRBD2 (5 bases each). The CDR3 extends over 17 amino acids. Germline values: CDR1 MDHEN, CDR2 SYDVKM. CDR3 sequence (DNA): TGTGCCAGCAGTTTACCTGGCAGGGCAACGAACACCGGGGAGCCGTTTTTT. Translated: CASSLPGRATNTGEPFF.

Points on this clonotype: Relative to the germline gene, one junction end is altered; a read error may explain this. CDR3 in amino acids: CAWSVTSVTGELCF. The CDR3 nucleotides read TGTGCCTGGAGTGTAACCTCAGTCACCGGGGAGCTGTGTTTT. This chain connects TRBV30 to TRBJ2-2, with D maybe TRBD2 (5 bases). The CDR3 covers 14 residues. Germline CDR1 and CDR2: GTSNPN and SVGIG (reference sequence).

This clonotype was counted at least ten times. This chain joins TRBV7-3 and TRBJ1-3; D gene unclear. Germline V gives CDR1 SGHTA, CDR2 FQGTGA. V shed 2 bases and J shed 4 bases, with 3 bases lying between them. The CDR3 is 12 amino acids. CDR3 residues: CASSLGGNTIYF. As DNA, the CDR3 is TGTGCCAGCAGCTTAGGAGGAAACACCATATATTTT.

This clonotype was found many times. The V gene is TRBV4-1, the J gene TRBJ1-2; the D is unclear. This CDR3 spans 15 amino acids. The germline CDR1 and CDR2 sequences are MGHRA and YSYEKL. Trimming removed 0 bases from V and 0 bases from J, with 8 bases in between. The CDR3 loop is CASSQEGRTNYGYTF. The DNA of the CDR3 is TGCGCCAGCAGCCAAGAGGGCAGGACTAACTATGGCTACACCTTC.

This clonotype was observed once. Possible read error: a much larger clone is one base away. The CDR3 carries no conserved terminal phenylalanine or tryptophan, so it likely arises from a read error. This chain joins TRBV27 and TRBJ2-1, with D perhaps TRBD1 or TRBD2 (6 bases each). Trimming left V 6 bases short and J 0 bases short, with 15 bases between. Looked up from germline, CDR1 is MNHEY and CDR2 is SMNVEV (reference sequence). CDR3 length: 16 amino acids. The CDR3 coding sequence is TGTGCCAGCAGCTTAGGGGGGAGCCCCTCCTACAATGAGCAGTTCCTC. It is translated as CASSLGGSPSYNEQFL.

This clonotype was seen at least ten times. This sequence joins TRBV28 and TRBJ1-1; no firm D call. From germline, CDR1 is MDHEN and CDR2 SYDVKM. CDR3 size: 11 residues. The V gene lost 3 bases and the J gene lost 8 bases, with 7 bases spanning the gap. The CDR3 DNA reads as TGTGCCAGCAGTTTGAGAAGAGAAGCTTTCTTT. Amino acid sequence: CASSLRREAFF.

Ten or more counts support this clonotype. This chain uses TRBV19 with TRBJ2-1; 10 positions agree with TRBD2. The germline gives CDR1 LNHDA, CDR2 SQIVND (reference sequence). With 3 bases clipped from V and 4 bases from J, the junction kept 3 bases outside the gene matches. The CDR3 consists of 15 residues. The CDR3 region has the DNA TGTGCCAGTAGTATCCAACTAGCGGGATACAATGAGCAGTTCTTC. As protein: CASSIQLAGYNEQFF.

Only a few counts were recorded for this clonotype. The chain is built from TRBV27 and TRBJ1-2; weak D call: TRBD1 (6 bases). CDR3 length: 13 residues. CDR1 is MNHEY and CDR2 is SMNVEV in the germline V gene (reference sequence). The V gene lost 4 bases and the J gene lost 8 bases, with 14 bases spanning the gap. The CDR3 DNA sequence: TGTGCCAGCAGTTACGGGGGGCTGGAAGGCTACACCTTC. Translating gives CASSYGGLEGYTF.

This clonotype was counted many times. This sequence joins TRBV29-1 and TRBJ2-5; 7 bases agree with TRBD2. V lost 6 bases and J lost 1; bases outside the gene matches: 11. CDR3 length: 15 residues. CDR1 and CDR2 from the germline V gene are SQVTM and ANQGSEA. The CDR3 coding sequence is TGCAGCGTAAGGGCAAGCGGGACCTCCCAAGAGACCCAGTACTTC. Protein product: CSVRASGTSQETQYF.

This clonotype has a count of ten or more. The chain is built from TRBV7-2 and TRBJ2-2; TRBD2 might be the D (5 bases). The CDR3 is 14 residues long. Germline loops: CDR1 SGHTA, CDR2 FQGNSA. The V end was cut by 6 bases, the J end by 0 bases, with 8 bases between. The CDR3 sequence is CASRDSANTGELFF. CDR3 DNA sequence: TGTGCCAGCAGGGACTCGGCGAACACCGGGGAGCTGTTTTTT.

This clonotype appeared a few times. This sequence joins TRBV28 and TRBJ1-3; D gene ambiguous. The CDR3 sequence is 15 residues long. Germline V lookup: CDR1 MDHEN, CDR2 SYDVKM. The V and J ends lost 6 bases and 4 bases respectively, with 16 bases between them. CDR3 sequence (DNA): TGTGCCAGCAGCGATCGACCGTCAGCAGGAAACACCATATATTTT. Protein sequence: CASSDRPSAGNTIYF.

This clonotype was recorded many times. The rearrangement links TRBV2 to TRBJ2-7, with D possibly being TRBD2 (5 bases). V lost 3 bases and J lost 1, with 7 bases in between. The length of the CDR3 is 13 residues. The germline CDR1 and CDR2 sequences are SNHLY and FYNNEI. CDR3 coding DNA: TGTGCCAGCAGTGAGGAGCGGTCCTACGAGCAGTACTTC. Translated, it gives CASSEERSYEQYF. Supplemented by reference TRBV2 and TRBJ2-7, the full variable domain reads EPEVTQTPSHQVTQMGQEVILRCVPISNHLYFYWYRQILGQKVEFLVSFYNNEISEKSEIFDDQFSVERPDGSNFTLKIRSTKLEDSAMYFCASSEERSYEQYFGPGTRLTVT.

This clonotype has ten or more counts. In DNA form, the CDR3 reads TGTGCCAGCAGTGGGGCGTCGAAGGCCTACAATGAGCAGTTCTTC. Residues: CASSGASKAYNEQFF. The gene calls are TRBV2 and TRBJ2-1; D uncertain. Trimming removed 4 bases at V and 2 bases at J, with 12 bases between. Germline V gene lookup returns CDR1 SNHLY and CDR2 FYNNEI. CDR3 length: 15 residues.

This clonotype occurred a few times. V is TRBV19 and J is TRBJ2-1; a possible D gene is TRBD1 (5 bases). V lost 1 base and J 3 bases, leaving 10 bases between the germline ends. The CDR3 covers 15 residues. Germline CDR1 LNHDA, CDR2 SQIVND (reference sequence). The CDR3 DNA sequence: TGTGCCAGTAGTATAGTACAGGCGAACTACAATGAGCAGTTCTTC. Translating it yields CASSIVQANYNEQFF. The full variable domain, with the rest looked up from reference TRBV19 and TRBJ2-1, is DGGITQSPKYLFRKEGQNVTLSCEQNLNHDAMYWYRQDPGQGLRLIYYSQIVNDFQKGDIAEGYSVSREKKESFPLTVTSAQKNPTAFYLCASSIVQANYNEQFFGPGTRLTVL.